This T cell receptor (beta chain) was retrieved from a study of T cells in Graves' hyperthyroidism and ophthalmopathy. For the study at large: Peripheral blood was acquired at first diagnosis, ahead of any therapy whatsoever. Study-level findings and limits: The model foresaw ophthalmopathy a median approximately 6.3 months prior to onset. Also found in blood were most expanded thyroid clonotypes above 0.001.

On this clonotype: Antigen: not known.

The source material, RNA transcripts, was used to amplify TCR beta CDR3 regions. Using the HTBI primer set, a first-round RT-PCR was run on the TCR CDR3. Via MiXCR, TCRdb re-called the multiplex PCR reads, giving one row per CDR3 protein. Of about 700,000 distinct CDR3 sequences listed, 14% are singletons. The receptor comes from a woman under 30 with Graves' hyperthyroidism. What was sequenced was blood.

CDR3 sequence reads: CASSLALTSNEQFF. The DNA of the CDR3 is TGTGCCAGCAGCTTAGCTTTGACCTCCAATGAGCAGTTCTTC. The genes are TRBV5-6 and TRBJ2-1; D not certain. V was pared by 2 bases and J by 6 bases, with 12 bases between. The V gene's germline CDR1 is SGHDT and CDR2 YYEEEE. The CDR3 is 14 residues long.